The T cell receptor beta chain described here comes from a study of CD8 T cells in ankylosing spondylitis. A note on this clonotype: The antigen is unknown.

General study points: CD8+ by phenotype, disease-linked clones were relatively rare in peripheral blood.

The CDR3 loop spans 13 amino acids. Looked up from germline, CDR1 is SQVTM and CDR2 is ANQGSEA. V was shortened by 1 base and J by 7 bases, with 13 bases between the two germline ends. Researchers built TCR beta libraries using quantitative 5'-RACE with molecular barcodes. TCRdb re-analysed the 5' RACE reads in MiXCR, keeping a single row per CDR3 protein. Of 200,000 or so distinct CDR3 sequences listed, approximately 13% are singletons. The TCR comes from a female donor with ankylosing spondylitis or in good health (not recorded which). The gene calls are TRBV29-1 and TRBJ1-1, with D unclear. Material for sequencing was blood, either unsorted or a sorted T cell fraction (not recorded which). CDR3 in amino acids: CSVEGHFEDEAFF. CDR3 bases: TGCAGCGTTGAAGGCCATTTTGAAGATGAAGCTTTCTTT.